The clone carrying this TCR beta chain has only a few counts. These data come from a study of blood T cell repertoires in COVID-19. The germline CDR1 and CDR2 sequences are SGHRS and YFSETQ. CDR3 size: 16 residues. V lost 4 bases to trimming and J lost 3 bases; unmatched junction nucleotides: 8. Authors' data handling: Estimated nucleated cell counts came from reference gene primer amplification. TCRdb's copy holds only in-frame clones and misses some; the assay was immunoSEQ multiplex PCR. V and J calls and clone size are copied from that table; D and trimming were computed from the DNA. The sample records approximately 270,000 clones, approximately 89% being singletons.

Sequences were obtained from PBMCs or T cells enriched from blood (not recorded which). The chain is built from TRBV5-1 and TRBJ2-1; 9 nucleotides align to TRBD2. The TCR originated in a woman aged 60 to 75 who had recovered from COVID-19. The CDR3 loop is CASSTGLATNYNEQFF. The CDR3 DNA is TGCGCCAGCAGCACCGGACTAGCGACAAACTACAATGAGCAGTTCTTC.